This passage covers 14 T cell receptor beta chains from one sample sequenced in a study of shared clonotypes between healthy human individuals. Clones were sequenced by immunoSEQ multiplex PCR, and TCRdb holds only the in-frame ones, with some missing. The table has nearly 500,000 clones, about 79% seen once. Sequencing was done on a sample of PBMCs. Source of these receptors: a woman aged 40 to 50 in good health. Some clones in this sample may be carry-over from other donors' samples.

This clone was picked up a small number of times. A read error may produce the germline difference seen at one junction end. V is TRBV19 and J is TRBJ1-1, with D unresolved. The CDR3 is 12 residues long. Germline V gene lookup returns CDR1 LNHDA and CDR2 SQIVND (reference sequence). CDR3 DNA sequence: TGTGCCGGTAGTATAGGGCCAGGTGAAGCTTTCTTT. Its translation is CAGSIGPGEAFF.

The chain uses TRBV28 and TRBJ1-5; 12 bases are a match to TRBD1. CDR1 is MDHEN and CDR2 is SYDVKM in the germline V gene. V shed 1 base and J 7 bases; nucleotides not matched to a gene: 5. The CDR3 contains 16 residues. The CDR3 protein is CASSLYGTGGSQPQHF. The DNA for the CDR3 is TGTGCCAGCAGTTTATATGGGACAGGGGGCAGCCAGCCCCAGCATTTT. Full variable domain (remainder filled in from reference TRBV28 and TRBJ1-5): DVKVTQSSRYLVKRTGEKVFLECVQDMDHENMFWYRQDPGLGLRLIYFSYDVKMKEKGDIPEGYSVSREKKERFSLILESASTNQTSMYLCASSLYGTGGSQPQHFGDGTRLSIL.

Notes on this clone: A far larger clone differs by one base, so this is likely a read error. The chain combines TRBV27 with TRBJ1-1; TRBD1 aligns across 12 bases. The CDR3 totals 14 residues. CDR1 is MNHEY and CDR2 is SMNVEV in the germline V gene (reference sequence). V lost 3 bases to trimming and J lost 9 bases; unmatched junction nucleotides: 5. The CDR3 here is CASSFGTGGRKAFF. CDR3 in DNA: TGTGCCAGCAGTTTCGGGACAGGGGGCAGGAAAGCTTTCTTT.

There are a few counts of this clone. The genes are TRBV27 and TRBJ2-1; the D is unclear. Germline loops: CDR1 MNHEY, CDR2 SMNVEV (reference sequence). V lost 6 bases and J lost 0, with 12 bases in between. The CDR3 length is 15 residues. The DNA for the CDR3 is TGTGCCAGCAGCCCTAGGCGAAGCTCCTACAATGAGCAGTTCTTC. It translates to CASSPRRSSYNEQFF.

The sample holds a few counts of this clone. The V and J genes are TRBV30 and TRBJ2-2; D not resolved. Germline loops: CDR1 GTSNPN, CDR2 SVGIG (reference sequence). V dropped 1 base and J dropped 3 bases, with 12 bases sitting between them. This CDR3 has 15 residues. The CDR3, as DNA: TGTGCCTGGAGTGCCCGGGCCCTGGACACCGGGGAGCTGTTTTTT. Amino acid sequence: CAWSARALDTGELFF.

This clone was seen a handful of times. The V gene is TRBV2, the J gene TRBJ1-3; D is unresolved. This CDR3 region has 15 residues. Trimming removed 2 bases from V and 3 bases from J, with 11 bases in between. The germline gives CDR1 SNHLY, CDR2 FYNNEI. For the CDR3, the DNA is TGTGCCAGCAGTGAAATCCGGGAGGTTGGAAACACCATATATTTT. It codes for CASSEIREVGNTIYF.

The chain carries TRBV10-3 and TRBJ2-1; D gene ambiguous. The CDR3 has 11 residues. V lost 4 bases to trimming and J lost 4 bases, with 2 bases between them. Germline V gene sequence: CDR1 ENHRY, CDR2 SYGVKD. As DNA, the CDR3 is TGTGCCATCAGTGCATACAATGAGCAGTTCTTC. It translates to CAISAYNEQFF.

The gene calls are TRBV9 and TRBJ2-5; D is perhaps TRBD2 (6 bases). The V gene lost 1 base and the J gene lost 2 bases, with 12 bases spanning the gap. Looked up from germline, CDR1 is SGDLS and CDR2 is YYNGEE. This CDR3 comprises 15 residues. The CDR3 sequence: CASSVRMGGQETQYF. The DNA for the CDR3 is TGTGCCAGCAGCGTAAGAATGGGGGGACAAGAGACCCAGTACTTC.

In the case of this clone: It may be a read error: a sequence one base away is much more abundant. The CDR3 is CAGSRGTRHTEAFF. As DNA, the CDR3 is TGTGCCGGCAGCCGCGGGACACGCCACACTGAAGCTTTCTTT. The V call is TRBV28, the J call TRBJ1-1; TRBD1 might be the D (6 bases). Germline V lookup: CDR1 MDHEN, CDR2 SYDVKM. The length of the CDR3 is 14 residues.

This clone was found a few times. The rearrangement uses TRBV6-1 and TRBJ1-2, with D tentatively TRBD1 (6 bases). This CDR3 spans 13 amino acids. Trimming took off 4 bases at V and 8 bases at J, with 14 bases between the two ends. CDR1 and CDR2 (germline): MNHNS, SASEGT. CDR3 residues: CASSVSGARGYTF. CDR3 DNA sequence: TGTGCCAGCAGTGTGTCAGGGGCGCGCGGCTACACCTTC.

This clone was recorded a few times. A far larger clone differs by one base, so this is likely a read error. The sample holds other DNA sequences that translate to the same CDR3. The genes are TRBV30 and TRBJ2-1, with 7 nucleotides matching TRBD2. Germline V gene data show CDR1 as GTSNPN and CDR2 as SVGIG (reference sequence). V dropped 3 bases and J dropped 4; count of bases not matched to a gene: 6. The CDR3 has 14 residues. In DNA form, the CDR3 reads TGTGCCTGGAGCGGGGGGATCCCTTACAATGAGCAGTTCTTC. It codes for CAWSGGIPYNEQFF. Complete variable domain (other parts from reference TRBV30 and TRBJ2-1): SQTIHQWPATLVQPVGSPLSLECTVEGTSNPNLYWYRQAAGRGLQLLFYSVGIGQISSEVPQNLSASRPQDRQFILSSKKLLLSDSGFYLCAWSGGIPYNEQFFGPGTRLTVL.

CDR3 nucleotide sequence: TGTGCCAGCAGCTTAGAACTAGCGGCCTACAATGAGCAGTTCTTC. Amino acid sequence: CASSLELAAYNEQFF. The chain joins TRBV7-3 to TRBJ2-1, with TRBD2 matching 8 bases. From germline, CDR1 is SGHTA and CDR2 FQGTGA. V lost 2 bases, J lost 2 bases, and 2 bases stayed unmatched. The CDR3 has 15 residues.

The chain is built from TRBV5-1 and TRBJ2-5; 8 bases line up with TRBD2. The DNA end is a closer match to TRBJ2-7, so the J assignment may be wrong. In germline, CDR1 is SGHRS, CDR2 YFSETQ. CDR3 length: 15 residues. The CDR3 nucleotides read TGCGCCAGCAGCTTGTCGTCGGGAGGGCCCCACGAGCAGTACTTC. This encodes CASSLSSGGPHEQYF.

The rearrangement uses TRBV7-9 and TRBJ2-3, with 10 bases lining up with TRBD2. Germline V CDR1 and CDR2: SEHNR, FQNEAQ (reference sequence). The CDR3 loop spans 16 amino acids. Trimming removed 4 bases from V and 1 base from J; junction bases left unmatched: 5. In DNA, the CDR3 is TGTGCCAGCAGCTGGACTAGCGGATTCCGCACAGATACGCAGTATTTT. Encoded protein: CASSWTSGFRTDTQYF.